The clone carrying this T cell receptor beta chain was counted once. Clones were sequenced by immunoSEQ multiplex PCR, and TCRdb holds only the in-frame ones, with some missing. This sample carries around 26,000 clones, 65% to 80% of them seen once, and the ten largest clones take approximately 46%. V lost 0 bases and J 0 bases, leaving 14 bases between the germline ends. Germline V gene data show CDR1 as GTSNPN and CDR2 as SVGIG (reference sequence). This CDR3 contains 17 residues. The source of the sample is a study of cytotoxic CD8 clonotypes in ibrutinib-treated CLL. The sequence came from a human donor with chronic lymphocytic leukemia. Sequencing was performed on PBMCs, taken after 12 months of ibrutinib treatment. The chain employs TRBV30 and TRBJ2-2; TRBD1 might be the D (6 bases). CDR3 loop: CAWSVRGGRANTGELFF. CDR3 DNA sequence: TGTGCCTGGAGTGTACGTGGGGGCCGAGCGAACACCGGGGAGCTGTTTTTT.